Listed below are T cell receptor beta chains from one sample, sequenced in a study of cytomegalovirus exposure and HLA in healthy donors. Only in-frame clones appear in the TCRdb table, and some are missing; sequencing was by immunoSEQ multiplex PCR. The data hold more than 300,000 clones, with roughly 85% observed a single time. The specimen was PBMCs. The receptors here all came from a woman aged 18-35 years in good health and CMV-seronegative. Each CDR3 is given with its conserved first and last residue. D genes are given only for firm matches. Rows give clone size only sometimes, using once, few, many, or a class for an expanded clone.

d_call j_call v_call clone_size cdr3_nt cdr3_aa
TRBD1 TRBJ1-4 TRBV5-1 NA TGCGCCAGCAGCCAGGGGGGAGAGAGGGGTGAAAAACTGTTTTTT CASSQGGERGEKLFF
NA TRBJ1-5 TRBV27 NA TGTGCCAGCAGTCCAGCAGGTGGCTATCAGCCCCAGCATTTT CASSPAGGYQPQHF
NA TRBJ2-6 TRBV7-2 once TGTGCCAGCACCATAGGGAGCTCTGGGGCCAACGTCCTGACTTTC CASTIGSSGANVLTF
NA TRBJ1-5 TRBV7-2 NA TGTGCCAGCAGCTTACGGGGAGACCAGCCCCAGCATTTT CASSLRGDQPQHF
TRBD1 TRBJ1-3 TRBV20-1 NA TGCAGTGCTTGGGACAGTCACACCATATATTTT CSAWDSHTIYF
NA TRBJ1-2 TRBV27 NA TGTGCCAGCACCGCGTTATCGTTTGCCGCCCCGGATGGCTACACCTTC CASTALSFAAPDGYTF
NA TRBJ2-1 TRBV27 NA TGTGCCAGCAGCCTTCGCGGCTACCGAAATGAGCAGTTCTTC CASSLRGYRNEQFF
TRBD2 TRBJ2-3 TRBV7-8 NA TGTGCCAGCAGCTTAATAGCGACTAGCGGGGGACGCACAGATACGCAGTATTTT CASSLIATSGGRTDTQYF
NA TRBJ1-3 TRBV30 once TGTGCCTGGAGTGGGGGGGTTAGGGGAAACACCATATATTTT CAWSGGVRGNTIYF
TRBD2 TRBJ2-1 TRBV27 NA TGTGCCAGCAGTCCGCAAATGGCGGGAGGGTTCAATGAGCAGTTCTTC CASSPQMAGGFNEQFF
TRBD1 TRBJ1-1 TRBV4-1 once TGCGCCAGCAGATCCAGGGGGCGCGAAGGTATCGCTGAAGCTTTCTTT CASRSRGREGIAEAFF
NA TRBJ1-2 TRBV6-1 NA TGTGCCAGCAGTGAGCAGGATGGCTACACCTTC CASSEQDGYTF
NA TRBJ2-1 TRBV18 NA TGTGCCAGCTCACCACAGGGAGCGTCCTACAATGAGCAGTTCTTC CASSPQGASYNEQFF
TRBD2 TRBJ2-1 TRBV7-2 NA TGTGCCAGTGGGCGGGAGTCCTACAATGAGCAGTTCTTC CASGRESYNEQFF
TRBD1 TRBJ2-7 TRBV10-3 NA TGTGCCATCAGTGAAGTCCCGGGACAGGGGGCGGAGGAGCAGTACTTC CAISEVPGQGAEEQYF
NA TRBJ2-5 TRBV25-1 NA TGTGCCAGCAGTGAAGGCCCCGCGCGGGAGACCCAGTACTTC CASSEGPARETQYF
TRBD2 TRBJ2-1 TRBV7-9 NA TGTGCCAGCAGCCCAGGGACTAGCAATGAGCAGTTCTTC CASSPGTSNEQFF
NA TRBJ2-5 TRBV10-1 NA TGCGCCAGCAGTGATGGTCTGGGAGCGGTCCAAGAGACCCAGTACTTC CASSDGLGAVQETQYF
TRBD2 TRBJ2-2 TRBV5-6 NA TGTGCCAGCATCCTAGCGGGGGGGCCAACCGGGGAGCTGTTTTTT CASILAGGPTGELFF
NA TRBJ2-1 TRBV11-2 NA TGTGCCAGCAGCCAAGAGCGGGTTGCCTACAATGAGCAGTTCTTC CASSQERVAYNEQFF
TRBD1 TRBJ1-2 TRBV4-2 once TGTGCCAGCAGCCCTTCCACAGGGGGATATGGCTACACCTTC CASSPSTGGYGYTF
TRBD1 TRBJ1-2 TRBV28 NA TGTGCCAGCAGTTTGACAGGGACAAACTATGGCTACACCTTC CASSLTGTNYGYTF